What follows are 5 T cell receptor beta chains derived from one specimen sequenced in a study of shared clonotypes between healthy human individuals. TCRdb's table, derived via immunoSEQ multiplex PCR, lists solely in-frame clones and lacks some. Found here are approximately 240,000 clones, about 69% of them singletons; the top ten hold 11%. Sequencing was carried out using memory CD4+ T cells sorted from blood. The sample's subset: CD45RA-negative fraction. These TCRs come from a man younger than 45 in good health.

V gene TRBV30 combines with J gene TRBJ1-4, with a tentative D call TRBD1 (6 bases). The CDR3 spans 14 residues. V was cut by 0 bases and J by 7 bases, with 12 bases left in between. CDR1 GTSNPN and CDR2 SVGIG come from the germline V gene (reference sequence). CDR3 nucleotides: TGTGCCTGGAGTGTATTAGGGGGGGGTGAAAAACTGTTTTTT. Residues: CAWSVLGGGEKLFF.

CDR3 region: CASSWRENTGELFF. Written as DNA, the CDR3 is TGTGCCAGCAGCTGGCGGGAGAACACCGGGGAGCTGTTTTTT. This chain links TRBV9 with TRBJ2-2; a possible D gene is TRBD2 (6 bases). CDR3 length: 14 residues. Germline CDR1 SGDLS, CDR2 YYNGEE. The germline V and J ends were trimmed by 4 bases and 1 base, with 8 bases remaining between them. Supplemented by reference TRBV9 and TRBJ2-2, the full variable domain reads DSGVTQTPKHLITATGQRVTLRCSPRSGDLSVYWYQQSLDQGLQFLIQYYNGEERAKGNILERFSAQQFPDLHSELNLSSLELGDSALYFCASSWRENTGELFFGEGSRLTVL.

The chain uses TRBV28 and TRBJ1-2; 8 nucleotides align to TRBD1. The germline CDR1 and CDR2 sequences are MDHEN and SYDVKM. Germline trimming cut 8 bases from V and 1 base from J; bases unmatched to any gene: 12. The CDR3 is 16 residues long. CDR3 sequence (DNA): TGTGCCAGCTCGGGGGGATGGACAGGGAGTAACTATGGCTACACCTTC. This codes for CASSGGWTGSNYGYTF.

The V gene is TRBV27, the J gene TRBJ2-2, with D perhaps matching TRBD1 or TRBD2 (6 bases each). This CDR3 has 16 residues. Germline values: CDR1 MNHEY, CDR2 SMNVEV (reference sequence). V dropped 3 bases and J dropped 5 bases, with 16 bases sitting between them. The CDR3 here is CASSFQRGRGTGELFF. The CDR3 DNA sequence: TGTGCCAGCAGTTTCCAACGGGGGCGCGGGACCGGGGAGCTGTTTTTT.

This clone was observed a single time. The chain is built from TRBV2 and TRBJ2-1; 10 positions agree with TRBD2. V shed 4 bases and J 8 bases; nucleotides not matched to a gene: 8. This CDR3 contains 15 residues. Germline V gives CDR1 SNHLY, CDR2 FYNNEI. Written as DNA, the CDR3 is TGTGCCAGCAGTGCCTCTAGCGGGAGAGGCCATGAGCAGTTCTTC. Amino acids: CASSASSGRGHEQFF. Full variable domain (outside the CDR3, taken from reference TRBV2 and TRBJ2-1): EPEVTQTPSHQVTQMGQEVILRCVPISNHLYFYWYRQILGQKVEFLVSFYNNEISEKSEIFDDQFSVERPDGSNFTLKIRSTKLEDSAMYFCASSASSGRGHEQFFGPGTRLTVL.